The source of this T cell receptor (beta chain) is a study of Ad26.COV2.S vaccination and SARS-CoV-2 variants. Method: immunoSEQ multiplex PCR; TCRdb's copy keeps in-frame clones and lacks some. Counted here are approximately 400,000 clones, about 91% occurring once; the ten biggest clones make up 3.9%. The CDR3 is made up of 14 amino acids. V gave up 5 bases and J gave up 6 bases, with 13 bases separating them. Germline CDR1 and CDR2: SGHTA and FQGTGA. This material consisted of peripheral blood, taken after recovery from COVID-19. The chain uses TRBV7-3 and TRBJ2-2, with a possible D match to TRBD2 (6 bases). The TCR comes from a human donor who had recovered from COVID-19. CDR3 in amino acids: CASSIAVGPGELFF. The CDR3 DNA reads as TGTGCCAGCAGCATAGCGGTGGGCCCCGGGGAGCTGTTTTTT.